This is a list of T cell receptor beta chains from one sample in a study of cytomegalovirus exposure and HLA in healthy donors. Sequencing used immunoSEQ multiplex PCR; TCRdb keeps in-frame clones, though not all of them. Reported are some 200,000 clones; the ten largest clones contain approximately 0.8%. The sequencing input was PBMCs. The receptors were gathered from a young woman in good health and CMV-seropositive. The CDR3 runs from the conserved cysteine through the conserved F or W. A D gene is named only where the DNA matches it firmly.

CDR3aa	d_gene	v_gene	j_gene
CASSPWTSGATNEQFF	TRBD2	TRBV11-2	TRBJ2-1
CASSQGLAPYNEQFF	TRBD2	TRBV4-1	TRBJ2-1
CASTKAVAGAYNEQFF	TRBD2	TRBV19	TRBJ2-1
CASSQDWKSGTGAGYTF	TRBD1	TRBV4-2	TRBJ1-2
CASSSTNRGGQETQYF	TRBD1	TRBV11-2	TRBJ2-5
CASSDFAGRSGELFF	NA	TRBV5-1	TRBJ2-2
CASSPWTVAGGTEAFF	NA	TRBV18	TRBJ1-1
CASSPRTLNYGYTF	NA	TRBV5-1	TRBJ1-2
CASTSIPPGDQPQHF	NA	TRBV19	TRBJ1-5
CASSVGPGGRNTIYF	NA	TRBV9	TRBJ1-3
CASSQLPLRGTNEKLFF	NA	TRBV4-1	TRBJ1-4
CASRRDRGFADF	TRBD1	TRBV10-2	TRBJ2-5
CASTWGTEAFF	NA	TRBV6-1	TRBJ1-1
CASEVTWTGGTDTQYF	TRBD1	TRBV5-1	TRBJ2-3
CAWSLWTTGHEAFF	NA	TRBV30	TRBJ1-1
CASSHRDRGTEAFF	TRBD1	TRBV6-5	TRBJ1-1
CASRPVGGSNQPQHF	NA	TRBV6-5	TRBJ1-5
CASSDSPAGGTDTQYF	TRBD2	TRBV6-4	TRBJ2-3
CAWSVGRGVLFNQPQHF	NA	TRBV30	TRBJ1-5
CSVRRDRGNTIYF	NA	TRBV29-1	TRBJ1-3
CAWIPPGLNTEAFF	NA	TRBV30	TRBJ1-1
CASSRGSVNTEAFF	NA	TRBV6-6	TRBJ1-1
CASGGGTEGFEKQYF	NA	TRBV5-1	TRBJ2-3
CATSRDIGTSAGEQYF	NA	TRBV15	TRBJ2-7
CASSPGDTEAFF	NA	TRBV6-1	TRBJ1-1
CASSGGRREGLEQFF	TRBD2	TRBV2	TRBJ2-1
CASSSQGGTGELFF	NA	TRBV5-4	TRBJ2-2
CASSISSGQFIYSGNTIYF	TRBD1	TRBV19	TRBJ1-3
CASSDSGPLGNQPQHF	NA	TRBV6-4	TRBJ1-5
CASSLLRDSGRATDTQYF	TRBD2	TRBV23-1	TRBJ2-3
CASSPSQGGTEAFF	NA	TRBV18	TRBJ1-1
CASSQAQGDRPRNQPQHF	TRBD1	TRBV4-3	TRBJ1-5
CASSGDRGGGNTEAFF	TRBD1	TRBV5-1	TRBJ1-1
CASSYGGGGMRDEQFF	NA	TRBV6-5	TRBJ2-1
CASIPRAGTSYEQYF	TRBD2	TRBV23-1	TRBJ2-7
CAVRTESYNEQFF	NA	TRBV10-3	TRBJ2-1
CATSIPGLGINEQFF	TRBD2	TRBV15	TRBJ2-1
CASKPGPGLASYGYTF	NA	TRBV19	TRBJ1-2
CASSPSGRAETQYF	TRBD2	TRBV5-1	TRBJ2-5
CASSTGTAHTEAFF	TRBD1	TRBV6-5	TRBJ1-1
CASRLGGAISYEQYF	NA	TRBV5-1	TRBJ2-7
CAFSGLATDTQYF	TRBD2	TRBV5-4	TRBJ2-3
CASSPPEGGQGRPIYF	TRBD1	TRBV7-9	TRBJ1-3
CASSWRRETNEKLFF	NA	TRBV6-5	TRBJ1-4
CASQSSPDRVSETQYF	TRBD1	TRBV25-1	TRBJ2-5
CASSLRTGFFKQYF	NA	TRBV14	TRBJ2-7
CRSGRDYEQYF	TRBD2	TRBV28	TRBJ2-7
CASRTGAGPGELFF	TRBD1	TRBV27	TRBJ2-2
CASRFPVSLAGTSSYNEQFF	TRBD2	TRBV5-1	TRBJ2-1
CASSIQDTGNQPQHF	NA	TRBV19	TRBJ1-5
CASSLEGGYEQYF	NA	TRBV7-3	TRBJ2-7
CAWSVRGTVITNYGYTF	TRBD1	TRBV30	TRBJ1-2
CASSSNHRGGQPQHF	TRBD1	TRBV18	TRBJ1-5
CASGPSGQVNTEAFF	TRBD1	TRBV12-5	TRBJ1-1
CASSQGAAPYGYTF	NA	TRBV4-2	TRBJ1-2
CASSEQAGATEAFF	NA	TRBV25-1	TRBJ1-1
CASSPMGSETQYF	NA	TRBV11-2	TRBJ2-5
CASSHRGGGANALTF	TRBD1	TRBV6-6	TRBJ2-6
CASSSYRGYEQFF	TRBD1	TRBV27	TRBJ2-1